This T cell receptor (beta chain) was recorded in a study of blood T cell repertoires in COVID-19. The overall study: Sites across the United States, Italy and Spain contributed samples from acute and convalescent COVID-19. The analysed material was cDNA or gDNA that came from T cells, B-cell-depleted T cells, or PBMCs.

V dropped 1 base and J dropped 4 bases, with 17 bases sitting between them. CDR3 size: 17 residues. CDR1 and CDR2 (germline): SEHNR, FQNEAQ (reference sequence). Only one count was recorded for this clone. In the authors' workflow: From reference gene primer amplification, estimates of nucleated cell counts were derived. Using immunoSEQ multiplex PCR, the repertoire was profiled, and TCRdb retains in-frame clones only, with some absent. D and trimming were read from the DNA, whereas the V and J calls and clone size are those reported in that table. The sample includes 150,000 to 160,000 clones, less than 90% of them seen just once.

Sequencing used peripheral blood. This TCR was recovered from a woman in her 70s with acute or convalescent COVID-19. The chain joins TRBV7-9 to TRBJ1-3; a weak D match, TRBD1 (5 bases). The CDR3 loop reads CASSLGGSGSSGNTIYF. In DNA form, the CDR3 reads TGTGCCAGCAGCTTAGGGGGCTCGGGCTCTTCGGGAAACACCATATATTTT.